This T cell receptor beta chain was identified during a study of regulatory and conventional T cells in RAG deficiency. Sequencing was performed with immunoSEQ multiplex PCR; in TCRdb, only in-frame clones are kept and a portion is missing. This table holds roughly 32,000 clones, about 96% found once. The table lists this clone with a count of one. The CDR3 totals 13 residues. CDR1 is SGHVS and CDR2 is FNYEAQ in the germline V gene. J gave up 5 bases and V 8 bases, and 9 bases lay outside the gene matches. The sorted conventional CD4+ T cells were CD25-low and CD127-high, with genomic DNA sequenced. These data were likewise used in another study, on regulatory T cells. This second report adds: Primers: 52 TRBV forward and 13 TRBJ reverse.

The chain joins TRBV7-6 to TRBJ2-7; 7 bases map to TRBD2. The sequencing sample was made of CD25- CD4+ T cells sorted from blood. The clonotype comes from a human donor in good health. In DNA form, the CDR3 reads TGTGCCAGCCGCCCCGGGGGAGGGAACGAGCAGTACTTC. This gives the protein CASRPGGGNEQYF.